Reported below is one TCR beta chain. The ends lost 1 base at V and 0 bases at J; junction bases unmatched: 4. The V gene's germline CDR1 is KGHDR and CDR2 SFDVKD. The CDR3 is 16 amino acids. Here immunoSEQ multiplex PCR was the method, and the copy in TCRdb shows in-frame clones only, minus some. The table has about 60,000 clones, over 80% seen once. The data are from a study of T cell responses to AZD1222 COVID-19 vaccine. V usage is TRBV24-1 and J usage is TRBJ1-1; 7 nucleotides match TRBD1. The specimen was peripheral blood, collected on day 0 of AZD1222 vaccination. The clonotype comes from an adult in good health. Here the CDR3 reads CATSDFGTAMNTEAFF. Written as DNA, the CDR3 is TGTGCCACCAGTGATTTCGGGACAGCTATGAACACTGAAGCTTTCTTT.